This paragraph covers one T cell receptor (beta chain) sequence. V dropped 1 base and J dropped 0; count of bases not matched to a gene: 14. The CDR3 length is 19 residues. Germline V lookup: CDR1 MGHRA, CDR2 YSYEKL. This sample was included in a study of blood T cell repertoires in COVID-19. Overall study: Sources were T cells, B-cell-depleted T cells, or PBMCs; the material itself was cDNA or gDNA.

Authors' analysis steps: Amplification from reference gene primers served as the basis for estimated nucleated cell counts. Profiled with immunoSEQ multiplex PCR; TCRdb holds only in-frame clones, not every one. V and J calls and clone size are given by that table; D and trimming were obtained from the DNA. Of 40,000 or so clones in the sample, 85% are singletons; the top ten hold roughly an eighth. The rearrangement joins TRBV4-1 to TRBJ2-7, with 8 bases matching TRBD2. This TCR was recovered from a human donor in a cohort sampled during active COVID-19. The specimen sequenced was peripheral blood. The CDR3 sequence: CASSQGLRGEGTFSYEQYF. The CDR3 nucleotides are TGCGCCAGCAGCCAAGGTTTGCGGGGGGAGGGGACATTCTCCTACGAGCAGTACTTC.